This T cell receptor (beta chain) was captured in a study of cytomegalovirus exposure and HLA in healthy donors. Findings of the study overall: Three chains tied to CMV proved CMV antigen-specific in vitro.

Both 60 Vbeta primers and 13 Jbeta primers went into the PCR. The protocol was immunoSEQ multiplex PCR, while the TCRdb copy is restricted to in-frame clones and leaves out a portion. The table has roughly 100,000 clones, over 70% seen once. In the case of this clone: The target antigen is unknown.

V dropped 5 bases and J dropped 1 base, with 22 bases sitting between them. The CDR3 covers 18 residues. Per germline, CDR1 SGHNT and CDR2 YENEEA. The clonotype originates from a man aged 40-49 years in good health and CMV-seronegative. Sequencing input: PBMCs. V gene TRBV11-3 combines with J gene TRBJ2-3; perhaps TRBD2 as D (7 bases). CDR3 residues: CASSRRGGRVGGTDTQYF. CDR3 nucleotides: TGTGCCAGCAGCCGCAGGGGAGGGAGGGTCGGGGGCACAGATACGCAGTATTTT.